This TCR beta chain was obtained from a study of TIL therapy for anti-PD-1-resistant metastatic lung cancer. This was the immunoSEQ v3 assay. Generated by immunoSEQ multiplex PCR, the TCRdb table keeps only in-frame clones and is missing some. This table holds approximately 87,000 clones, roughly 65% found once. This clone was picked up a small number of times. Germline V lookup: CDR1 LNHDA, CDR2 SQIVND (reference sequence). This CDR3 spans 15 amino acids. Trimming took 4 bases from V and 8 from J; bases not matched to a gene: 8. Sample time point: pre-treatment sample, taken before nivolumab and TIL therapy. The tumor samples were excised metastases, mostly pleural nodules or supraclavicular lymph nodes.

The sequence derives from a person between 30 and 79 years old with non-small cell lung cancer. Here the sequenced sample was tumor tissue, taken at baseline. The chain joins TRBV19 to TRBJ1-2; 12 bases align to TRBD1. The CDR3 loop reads CASSKLGQGAEGYTF. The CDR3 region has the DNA TGTGCCAGTAGTAAGCTGGGACAGGGGGCAGAAGGCTACACCTTC. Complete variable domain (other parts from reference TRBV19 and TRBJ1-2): DGGITQSPKYLFRKEGQNVTLSCEQNLNHDAMYWYRQDPGQGLRLIYYSQIVNDFQKGDIAEGYSVSREKKESFPLTVTSAQKNPTAFYLCASSKLGQGAEGYTFGSGTRLTVV.